One and the same sample provided the 2 T cell receptor beta chains below, sequenced in a study of beta chain features in type 1 diabetes (dated by TCRdb to the late 2010s). Library preparation employed the immunoSEQ multiplex PCR assay. All of the isolated RNA was reverse transcribed with the High Capacity cDNA Reverse Transcription Kit, so expressed TCRB transcripts were sequenced. As stored in TCRdb, this immuneACCESS dataset retains in-frame rearrangements with V and J assigned. A fraction of the clones does not appear; measured against another copy, unresolved V genes explain less than half of the discrepancy, and the remainder lacks a known reason. Counted in this sample were 900,000 or so clones; about a sixth of them appeared once. 0.02% to 0.025% of the sample rests with the top ten. Source material: naive CD4+ T cells from blood. The intended sense of this specimen's cell subset or site label: true naive CD4+ T cells. Receptor source: a woman aged 18-29 years in good health.

A few counts support this clone. The chain employs TRBV5-6 and TRBJ2-1; D is ambiguous. The CDR3 sequence is 12 residues long. Germline V gene lookup returns CDR1 SGHDT and CDR2 YYEEEE. V lost 1 base to trimming and J lost 5 bases, with 4 bases between them. DNA of the CDR3: TGTGCCAGCAGCTTGCAAGACAATGAGCAGTTCTTC. Translated: CASSLQDNEQFF.

V and J are TRBV15 and TRBJ2-1, with TRBD2 matching over 9 bases. The CDR3 extends over 14 amino acids. Germline values: CDR1 LNHNV, CDR2 YYDKDF (reference sequence). V lost 9 bases to trimming and J lost 8 bases; unmatched junction nucleotides: 11. CDR3 in DNA: TGTGCCACTCTCAGCGGGAGGCTCAGCGATGAGCAGTTCTTC. Protein product: CATLSGRLSDEQFF. The variable domain in full, completed from reference TRBV15 and TRBJ2-1, reads DAMVIQNPRYQVTQFGKPVTLSCSQTLNHNVMYWYQQKSSQAPKLLFHYYDKDFNNEADTPDNFQSRRPNTSFCFLDIRSPGLGDTAMYLCATLSGRLSDEQFFGPGTRLTVL.